The entry that follows covers one T cell receptor (beta chain) sequence. Only in-frame clones appear in the TCRdb table, and some are missing; sequencing was by immunoSEQ multiplex PCR. The table records under 90,000 clones, over 85% of them present only once. The record originates from a study of OX40 agonist ivuxolimab in advanced cancers. For the study at large: Dose-escalation patients suffered from hepatocellular carcinoma, melanoma, renal cell or head and neck cancer.

The CDR3 runs to 16 residues. With 4 bases removed from V and 0 bases from J, the gap between germline ends came to 15 bases. Germline V gene lookup returns CDR1 MNHNY and CDR2 SVGAGI (reference sequence). Here the sequenced sample was CD4+ or CD8+ T cells sorted from blood, taken in a trial of the OX40 agonist ivuxolimab. The TCR was taken from an adult with an advanced solid tumor such as melanoma, head and neck, liver or kidney cancer. The chain employs TRBV6-6 and TRBJ1-1; maybe TRBD1 (6 bases). The CDR3 spells CASSFLHRVLNTEAFF. The CDR3 DNA reads as TGTGCCAGCAGTTTTCTTCACAGGGTCCTGAACACTGAAGCTTTCTTT.